These T cell receptor beta chains were read from a single sample in a study of blood T cell repertoires in COVID-19. Clones were sequenced by immunoSEQ multiplex PCR, and TCRdb holds only the in-frame ones, with some missing. The data show 200,000 to 250,000 clones, around 90% seen once. The sequenced sample was PBMCs or T cells enriched from blood (not recorded which). The receptors derive from a young woman who had been exposed to COVID-19. The CDR3 runs from the conserved cysteine through the conserved F or W. The D gene is left open where the match is weak. A row's size may be missing; if present it is once, few, many or a size class.

>TRBD1|TRBV18|TRBJ2-7|.
TGTGCCAGCTCACCTGGGCCCAGGGACAGGGGGTTGCCGGGCTACGAGCAGTACTTC
CASSPGPRDRGLPGYEQYF
>.|TRBV24-1|TRBJ2-3|.
TGTGCCACCAGTGATTTACCAGCGGGCTTTAGCACAGATACGCAGTATTTT
CATSDLPAGFSTDTQYF
>.|TRBV28|TRBJ1-3|.
TGTGCCAGCAGTTTGGTCAGGGGCGGGGGAAACACCATATATTTT
CASSLVRGGGNTIYF
>TRBD1|TRBV2|TRBJ1-5|.
TGTGCCAGCAGTGCGCGACAGGGGTCAGGCCAGCCCCAGCATTTT
CASSARQGSGQPQHF
>.|TRBV12-3/TRBV12-4|TRBJ2-1|.
TGTGCCAGCAGTACGGGACTGTACAATGAGCAGTTCTTC
CASSTGLYNEQFF
>.|TRBV19|TRBJ1-1|.
TGTGCCAGTAGTATGGCACTGAACACTGAAGCTTTCTTT
CASSMALNTEAFF
>.|TRBV5-1|TRBJ2-7|.
TGCGCCAGCAGCTCGACAGGTTCAGACTACGAGCAGTACTTC
CASSSTGSDYEQYF
>.|TRBV5-1|TRBJ1-2|.
TGCGCCAGCAGCTTAGGGAGCAGCACATTGGGTGGCTACACCTTC
CASSLGSSTLGGYTF
>.|TRBV11-2|TRBJ1-4|once
TGTGCCAGCAGCTTACGGGGGAACAGCAATGAAAAACTGTTTTTT
CASSLRGNSNEKLFF
>.|TRBV5-4|TRBJ1-1|.
TGTGCCAGCAGCCAAACAGGCATTAAGGAAGCTTTCTTT
CASSQTGIKEAFF
>.|TRBV25-1|TRBJ2-7|.
TGTGCCAGCAGTGAGGTGATGGGGAGCGAGCAGTACTTC
CASSEVMGSEQYF
>TRBD2|TRBV4-2|TRBJ2-2|.
TGTGCCAGCAGCCAAGACGGCGGGAGGACCGGGGAGCTGTTTTTT
CASSQDGGRTGELFF
>TRBD1|TRBV4-1|TRBJ1-1|.
TGCGCCAGCAGCCCCCTACAGGGGGTGAACACTGAAGCTTTCTTT
CASSPLQGVNTEAFF
>.|TRBV11-2|TRBJ2-1|.
TGTGCCAGCAGCTTAGACAGAAACAATGAGCAGTTCTTC
CASSLDRNNEQFF
>TRBD2|TRBV5-1|TRBJ2-7|.
TGCGCCAGCAGGGTCGTGACTAGCGGGAGTTACGAGCAGTACTTC
CASRVVTSGSYEQYF
>TRBD1|TRBV5-1|TRBJ1-1|.
TGCGCCAGCAGCTTGGGACAGGGGTCGGACACTGAAGCTTTCTTT
CASSLGQGSDTEAFF
>.|TRBV7-8|TRBJ1-5|.
TGTGCCAGCAGCTTAGGACACATGCTGCTTAGCAATCAGCCCCAGCATTTT
CASSLGHMLLSNQPQHF
>.|TRBV7-9|TRBJ1-4|.
TGTGCCAGCAGCCATGGACAGAGGCATGAAAAACTGTTTTTT
CASSHGQRHEKLFF
>.|TRBV6-5|TRBJ2-2|.
TGTGCCAGCAGTTACTCCCCGGGCACCGGGGAGCTGTTTTTT
CASSYSPGTGELFF
>TRBD2|TRBV9|TRBJ2-3|.
TGTGCCAGCAGCGCTGGACTAGCGGGTAATGTTCGCACAGATACGCAGTATTTT
CASSAGLAGNVRTDTQYF
>.|TRBV2|TRBJ2-7|once
TGTGCCAGCAGTGAAGACAGGGCTCCCTACGAGCAGTACTTC
CASSEDRAPYEQYF
>.|TRBV11-2|TRBJ2-7|.
TGTGCCAGCAGCTTTTTTAGCGGAGCCTACGAGCAGTACTTC
CASSFFSGAYEQYF
>TRBD2|TRBV5-4|TRBJ2-3|.
TGTGCCAGCAGCGTCTCCGGGACTAGCGGGTCAGATACGCAGTATTTT
CASSVSGTSGSDTQYF
>TRBD2|TRBV9|TRBJ2-1|once
TGTGCCAGCAGCGATAGCGGGAGACCCTACAATGAGCAGTTCTTC
CASSDSGRPYNEQFF
>.|TRBV28|TRBJ2-7|once
TGTGCCAGCAGTTTAGGCTTTTACGCCTACGAGCAGTACTTC
CASSLGFYAYEQYF
>.|TRBV4-1|TRBJ2-3|.
TGCGCCAGCAGCCAAGACCCGGGGGTCTCAGATACGCAGTATTTT
CASSQDPGVSDTQYF
>TRBD1|TRBV19|TRBJ2-3|.
TGTGCCAGTAGTCTGCCTATGGACAGGGGGACAGATACGCAGTATTTT
CASSLPMDRGTDTQYF
>.|TRBV6-5|TRBJ1-2|.
TGTGCCAGCAGCCGTAACTATGGCTACACCTTC
CASSRNYGYTF
>.|TRBV10-3|TRBJ1-2|few
TGTGCCATCAGTGAGGATGGCGGACTAAACGATAACTATGGCTACACCTTC
CAISEDGGLNDNYGYTF
>TRBD2|TRBV7-9|TRBJ2-4|.
TGTGCCAGCAGCCCCCCCCTAGCGGGAGGGGAAAACATTCAGTACTTC
CASSPPLAGGENIQYF
>.|TRBV2|TRBJ2-1|.
TGTGCCAGCAGTGATGGGGTGACAGTCAGCTACAATGAGCAGTTCTTC
CASSDGVTVSYNEQFF
>.|TRBV12-2|TRBJ2-7|.
TGTGCAAGTCGCTTGGGCGGGAAGTACGAGCAGTACTTC
CASRLGGKYEQYF
>TRBD1|TRBV6-5|TRBJ1-2|.
TGTGCCAGCAGTCGACAGGGGGCTGGTGGCTACACCTTC
CASSRQGAGGYTF
>.|TRBV12-3/TRBV12-4|TRBJ2-7|.
TGTGCCAGCAGAGTATTGCCCTCGGGCGAGCAGTACTTC
CASRVLPSGEQYF
>TRBD1|TRBV28|TRBJ1-1|.
TGTGCCAGCAGTTTACCCTGGGACAGTTCCCGCAAAGCTTTCTTT
CASSLPWDSSRKAFF
>TRBD2|TRBV2|TRBJ2-2|.
TGTGCCAGCACCCCGACTAGCGGGAGTTCCGGGGAGCTGTTTTTT
CASTPTSGSSGELFF
>TRBD1|TRBV19|TRBJ1-2|.
TGTGCCAGCAGTCCCGGGGCCTTAGACAGGGGCTATGGCTACACCTTC
CASSPGALDRGYGYTF
>.|TRBV5-4|TRBJ2-2|.
TGTGCCAGCAGCTTGGCAACAGCCACCGGGGAGCTGTTTTTT
CASSLATATGELFF
>.|TRBV15|TRBJ1-1|.
TGTGCCACCAGCAGAGAAGTCCCTGGCCGGGGGAAGGACACTGAAGCTTTCTTT
CATSREVPGRGKDTEAFF
>TRBD2|TRBV5-1|TRBJ2-3|.
TGCGCCAGCATTCTAACTAGCGGCGGACCCCCGGATACGCAGTATTTT
CASILTSGGPPDTQYF
>.|TRBV15|TRBJ1-5|.
TGTGCCACCAGCAGAGCACAGGTCAATCAGCCCCAGCATTTT
CATSRAQVNQPQHF
>TRBD2|TRBV5-1|TRBJ2-1|few
TGCGCCAGCAGCTTGCGGGTAGGGCTAGCGGGCGCCAATGAGCAGTTCTTC
CASSLRVGLAGANEQFF
>TRBD2|TRBV7-6|TRBJ2-5|.
TGTGCCAGCAGCTTAGCGCGGAGGACTAGCGGGAGAGTGGAGACCCAGTACTTC
CASSLARRTSGRVETQYF
>TRBD2|TRBV18|TRBJ2-5|.
TGTGCCAGCTCACCAAAAATAGCGGGAGTCGGGGAGACCCAGTACTTC
CASSPKIAGVGETQYF
>.|TRBV5-6|TRBJ1-2|.
TGTGCCAGCAGCCGCATGGGAGGGTCCGGCTATGGCTACACCTTC
CASSRMGGSGYGYTF
>TRBD2|TRBV19|TRBJ2-1|once
TGTGCCAGTAGAGGGACTAGACTTAACAATGAGCAGTTCTTC
CASRGTRLNNEQFF
>.|TRBV6-1|TRBJ1-1|.
TGTGCCAGCAGTGAGACAGTTAACACTGAAGCTTTCTTT
CASSETVNTEAFF
>.|TRBV4-1|TRBJ2-1|once
TGCGCCAGCAGCCAAGCGTGGCTAGCGAAGAAGCAGTTCTTC
CASSQAWLAKKQFF
>.|TRBV10-2|TRBJ1-1|.
TGCGCCAGCAGTGATAAGTTAGACAGATTGAACACTGAAGCTTTCTTT
CASSDKLDRLNTEAFF
>.|TRBV7-9|TRBJ2-1|.
TGTGCCAGCAGCTCTTTTCAGGGTGTCTTGGTCAATGAGCAGTTCTTC
CASSSFQGVLVNEQFF
>.|TRBV5-1|TRBJ1-4|.
TGCGCCAGCAGCTTGGGACATAATGAAAAACTGTTTTTT
CASSLGHNEKLFF
>.|TRBV3-1/TRBV3-2|TRBJ2-3|.
TGTGCCAGCAGCCAAGCTGACTATTCGCAGTATTTT
CASSQADYSQYF
>.|TRBV5-1|TRBJ1-2|.
TGCGCCAGCAGCTCGAACCCCGGGTCCCCGGGTGGCTACACCTTC
CASSSNPGSPGGYTF
>.|TRBV2|TRBJ2-7|.
TGTGCCAGCAAGAGGGGGGGGACTAATACCTACGAGCAGTACTTC
CASKRGGTNTYEQYF
>TRBD1|TRBV19|TRBJ1-1|few
TGTGCCAGTAGTGACCTGGGACAGGGGAACACTGAAGCTTTCTTT
CASSDLGQGNTEAFF
>TRBD1|TRBV5-1|TRBJ1-5|once
TGCGCCAGCAGCTTGGACGGGACAGCTAATCAGCCCCAGCATTTT
CASSLDGTANQPQHF
>.|TRBV5-1|TRBJ1-1|.
TGCGCCAGCAGCTTGACAGGGAACACTGAAGCTTTCTTT
CASSLTGNTEAFF
>.|TRBV5-1|TRBJ2-7|.
TGCGCCAGCAGTAGTAGACAACCCTACGAGCAGTACTTC
CASSSRQPYEQYF
>TRBD1|TRBV2|TRBJ1-2|.
TGTGCCAGCAGTCGGGACAGGAGGGACTATGGCTACACCTTC
CASSRDRRDYGYTF
>.|TRBV29-1|TRBJ2-3|once
TGCAGCGTTCGGACTCTAGTTGGGCTCACAGATACGCAGTATTTT
CSVRTLVGLTDTQYF